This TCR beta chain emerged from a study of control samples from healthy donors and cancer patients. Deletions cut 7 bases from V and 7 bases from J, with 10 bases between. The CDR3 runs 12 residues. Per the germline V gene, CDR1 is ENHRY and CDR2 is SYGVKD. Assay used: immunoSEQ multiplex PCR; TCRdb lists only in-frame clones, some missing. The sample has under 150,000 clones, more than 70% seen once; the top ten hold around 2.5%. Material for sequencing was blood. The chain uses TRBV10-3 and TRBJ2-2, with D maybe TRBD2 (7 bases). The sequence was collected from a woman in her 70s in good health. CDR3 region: CAITGGHGELFF. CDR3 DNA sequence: TGTGCCATCACGGGGGGACACGGGGAGCTGTTTTTT.